This T cell receptor beta chain comes out of a study of spatial heterogeneity in lung cancer. A single record per CDR3 protein comes from TCRdb applying MiXCR to the 5' RACE reads. The sample lists thousands of distinct CDR3 sequences, 7.5% to 10% occurring once. CDR1 and CDR2 (germline): DFQATT, SNEGSKA (reference sequence). V lost 8 bases, J lost 2 bases, and 9 bases stayed unmatched. The CDR3 covers 14 residues. This clonotype was picked up many times. As yet, its antigen is unknown. Study-level points and caveats: Counts of expanded alpha and beta TCRs within tumors tracked the tumor nonsynonymous mutation count.

Stated time point: sample taken at primary tumor resection. The sequences come from lung tumor tissue, collected at surgery. This rearrangement joins TRBV20-1 to TRBJ1-2; 9 positions match TRBD1. This receptor was identified in a female donor with early-stage non-small cell lung cancer. The CDR3 spells CSPGQGSSNYGYTF. CDR3 DNA: TGCAGTCCGGGACAGGGTTCTTCAAACTATGGCTACACCTTC.